These 20 T cell receptor beta chains were all obtained from the same sample, sequenced in a study of prognosis after radiotherapy for stage I lung cancer. The study amplified the TCR beta CDR3 region from genomic DNA. This amplification was carried out by two rounds of multiplex PCR. Primers targeting each individual TRBV and TRBJ gene were applied in first-round PCR. MiXCR was run by TCRdb on the multiplex PCR reads, yielding one entry per CDR3 protein. The profile shows nearly 35,000 distinct CDR3 sequences, less than 45% of them singletons. The sample in question was PBMCs, obtained before or after stereotactic body radiation therapy (not recorded which). The source is a donor of 50 years or more with non-small cell lung cancer.

This clonotype was seen many times. The gene calls are TRBV19 and TRBJ1-5; TRBD1 aligns across 11 bases. CDR1 is LNHDA, CDR2 SQIVND, per germline (reference sequence). The J segment lost 6 bases and the V segment lost 6 bases, leaving 7 bases of the junction unmatched. This CDR3 is built from 15 residues. The CDR3 here is CASSPGQGGAQPQHF. The CDR3 coding sequence is TGTGCCAGTAGCCCGGGACAGGGGGGCGCTCAGCCCCAGCATTTT.

This clonotype came up many times. This chain links TRBV20-1 with TRBJ2-5; 7 bases align to TRBD2. Germline CDR1 and CDR2: DFQATT and SNEGSKA (reference sequence). The CDR3 extends over 17 amino acids. V trimming: 1 base; J trimming: 4 bases; junction bases outside the gene matches: 15. The CDR3 region has the DNA TGCAGTGCTAGAGGCCGTAGACAGCGGGACGGGGCAGAGACCCAGTACTTC. Translating gives CSARGRRQRDGAETQYF.

This rearrangement joins TRBV6-2 or TRBV6-3 to TRBJ2-2, with D unresolved. The CDR3 is 13 amino acids. The V end lost 5 bases, the J end lost 6 bases, and 10 bases lay between the germline ends. The V gene's germline CDR1 is MNHEY and CDR2 SVGEGT. CDR3 in DNA: TGTGCCAGCAGTAACACACAACCCGGGGAGCTGTTTTTT. Its translation is CASSNTQPGELFF.

The chain couples TRBV6-5 to TRBJ2-1, with D unclear. Trimming shortened V by 4 bases and J by 2 bases, and 15 bases separated the two germline ends. From germline, CDR1 is MNHEY and CDR2 SVGAGI. The CDR3 consists of 16 residues. CDR3 coding DNA: TGTGCCAGCAGTTCCCTTGGCCGGATTCCCTACAATGAGCAGTTCTTC. Amino acids: CASSSLGRIPYNEQFF.

This clonotype came up many times. J is TRBJ2-7 and V is TRBV5-1; possibly TRBD1 for D (6 bases). Looked up from germline, CDR1 is SGHRS and CDR2 is YFSETQ. The CDR3 is 14 residues long. The V end was cut by 3 bases, the J end by 3 bases, with 13 bases between. Here the CDR3 DNA reads TGCGCCAGCAGCTCATATCCGGGACACTACGAGCAGTACTTC. It is translated as CASSSYPGHYEQYF.

This clonotype was recorded many times. The chain recombines TRBV6-5 with TRBJ2-7; D remains unclear. V dropped 4 bases and J dropped 3 bases, with 13 bases sitting between them. CDR1 is MNHEY and CDR2 is SVGAGI in the germline V gene. The CDR3 is 14 residues long. CDR3 amino acids: CASSSLLGDYEQYF. CDR3 nucleotides: TGTGCCAGCAGTTCCCTTCTGGGCGACTACGAGCAGTACTTC.

In its sample, this clonotype was seen many times. The rearrangement uses TRBV5-5 and TRBJ1-5; TRBD1 aligns across 7 bases. Germline values: CDR1 SGHKS, CDR2 YYEKEE (reference sequence). The CDR3 runs to 15 residues. After removal of 2 bases from V and 5 bases from J, the junction contained 7 bases not matched to a gene. The CDR3 coding sequence is TGTGCCAGCAGCTTTGACAGGGAGGTGGATCAGCCCCAGCATTTT. This codes for CASSFDREVDQPQHF.

Regarding this clonotype: This probably arose from a read error, given a far larger clone one base away. The rearrangement joins TRBV6-4 to TRBJ1-2, with D possibly TRBD1 on 5 matching bases. CDR1 and CDR2 from the germline V gene are MRHNA and SNTAGT. The CDR3 contains 16 residues. The CDR3 here is CASSYSVGRDNYGYTF. Here the CDR3 DNA reads TGTGCCAGCAGTTACTCCGTTGGCAGGGACAACTATGGCTACACCTTC.

About this clonotype: One junction end does not reproduce the germline sequence, and a read error may be involved. This chain links TRBV7-2 with TRBJ2-7; D call uncertain. The CDR3 has 14 amino acids. The V gene's germline CDR1 is SGHTA and CDR2 FQGNSA. This CDR3 is CANSLVRYSYDQYF. For the CDR3, the DNA is TGTGCCAACAGCTTAGTTAGGTACTCCTACGATCAGTACTTC.

Notes on this clonotype: It is likely a read error: a sequence one base away is far more abundant. The genes are TRBV6-4 and TRBJ2-1; the D is unclear. This CDR3 has 10 residues. Germline CDR1 is MRHNA and CDR2 is SNTAGT. The V and J ends lost 5 bases and 10 bases respectively, with 6 bases between them. CDR3 coding DNA: TGTGCCAGCAGTTGGTGGGAGCAGTTCTTC. Protein product: CASSWWEQFF.

V gene TRBV6-2 or TRBV6-3 combines with J gene TRBJ2-7; 7 bases agree with TRBD1. Germline lookup yields CDR1 MNHEY and CDR2 SVGEGT. The V segment lost 6 bases and the J segment 7 bases; nucleotides outside the gene matches: 9. The CDR3 contains 13 residues. The CDR3 protein is CASSQDRDREQYF. CDR3 bases: TGTGCCAGCAGCCAAGACAGGGATCGAGAGCAGTACTTC.

The chain carries TRBV7-2 and TRBJ2-5; 7 positions match TRBD1. The germline gives CDR1 SGHTA, CDR2 FQGNSA. V was pared by 5 bases and J by 2 bases, with 8 bases of the junction left unmatched. This CDR3 contains 15 residues. In DNA, the CDR3 is TGTGCCAGCAGCGCTAGACAGGGAATACAAGAGACCCAGTACTTC. Encoded protein: CASSARQGIQETQYF.

The chain links TRBV27 to TRBJ1-4; 9 bases map to TRBD1. With 5 bases clipped from V and 11 bases from J, the junction kept 9 bases outside the gene matches. CDR1 and CDR2 (germline): MNHEY, SMNVEV (reference sequence). This CDR3 is 14 amino acids long. CDR3 residues: CASSLDRGVRKLFF. The CDR3 DNA reads as TGTGCCAGCAGTCTCGACAGGGGGGTTAGGAAACTGTTTTTT.

Comments on this clonotype: A far larger clone lies a single base away; this is likely a read error. The V gene is TRBV24-1, the J gene TRBJ2-1, with TRBD2 identical over 8 bases. The CDR3 totals 13 residues. The V segment lost 12 bases and the J segment 10 bases; nucleotides outside the gene matches: 13. Per germline, CDR1 KGHDR and CDR2 SFDVKD. CDR3 coding DNA: TGTGCCCCCCGGCGGGAGGTGGGGGACGAGCAGTTCTTC. Residues: CAPRREVGDEQFF.

This clonotype was recorded at least ten times. This chain joins TRBV2 and TRBJ2-3; D could derive from TRBD1 or TRBD2 (5 bases each). From germline, CDR1 is SNHLY and CDR2 FYNNEI. The CDR3 contains 15 residues. V lost 10 bases and J lost 3, with 20 bases in between. The CDR3 reads CATPGWGAGTDTQYF. The DNA of the CDR3 is TGTGCCACACCCGGTTGGGGAGCAGGGACAGATACGCAGTATTTT.

Turning to this clonotype: This is likely an artifact of a read error, given a far larger clone one base away. The chain is built from TRBV6-2 or TRBV6-3 and TRBJ2-2; the D call may be TRBD1 or TRBD2 (6 bases each). This CDR3 has 15 amino acids. Deletions cut 5 bases from V and 3 bases from J, with 13 bases between. Germline CDR1 and CDR2: MNHEY and SVGEGT. The CDR3 reads CASSPRGRYTGELFF. The DNA for the CDR3 is TGTGCCAGCAGTCCTCGGGGGCGCTACACCGGGGAGCTGTTTTTT.

The V call is TRBV7-9, the J call TRBJ2-7; the match to TRBD1 covers 10 bases. Germline values: CDR1 SEHNR, CDR2 FQNEAQ (reference sequence). This CDR3 is built from 14 residues. Unmatched junction bases numbered 3, after V lost 5 bases and J lost 2 bases. The CDR3 sequence is CASSQGTGAYEQYF. CDR3 coding DNA: TGTGCCAGCAGCCAGGGGACAGGGGCCTACGAGCAGTACTTC.

This clonotype ranks as medium-sized (0.01 to 0.1%). The rearrangement links TRBV11-2 to TRBJ2-7, with D tentatively TRBD1 (6 bases). The CDR3 contains 14 residues. The V gene's germline CDR1 is SGHAT and CDR2 FQNNGV. The V end lost 5 bases, the J end lost 3 bases, and 14 bases lay between the germline ends. The CDR3, as DNA: TGTGCCAGCAGCGAAGGGGGTGGGAGCTACGAGCAGTACTTC. Protein sequence: CASSEGGGSYEQYF.

Concerning this clonotype: This likely stems from a read error, as it lies one base from a far larger clone. This rearrangement joins TRBV6-1 to TRBJ2-2; 12 positions match TRBD2. Germline CDR1 MNHNS, CDR2 SASEGT. The CDR3 totals 19 residues. The ends lost 6 bases at V and 0 bases at J; junction bases unmatched: 11. CDR3 loop: CASRLLTSGGVSNTGELFF. Here the CDR3 DNA reads TGTGCCAGCAGATTACTGACTAGCGGGGGAGTCTCGAACACCGGGGAGCTGTTTTTT.

Many counts were recorded for this clonotype. The genes are TRBV5-1 and TRBJ2-3; possibly TRBD2 for D (6 bases). V was shortened by 10 bases and J by 9 bases, with 21 bases between the two germline ends. This CDR3 region has 13 residues. Germline assignment: CDR1 SGHRS and CDR2 YFSETQ. For the CDR3, the DNA is TGCGCCCCCGACGAGGAGGGGAGTGACACGCAGTATTTT. It yields the protein CAPDEEGSDTQYF. The whole variable domain, filled in from reference TRBV5-1 and TRBJ2-3, reads KAGVTQTPRYLIKTRGQQVTLSCSPISGHRSVSWYQQTPGQGLQFLFEYFSETQRNKGNFPGRFSGRQFSNSRSEMNVSTLELGDSALYLCAPDEEGSDTQYFGPGTRLTVL.